The 25 T cell receptor beta chains given below trace back to one sample, sequenced in a study of shared clonotypes between healthy human individuals. The naive CD8 population came from CD45RO-negative cells selected for CCR7, without terminally differentiated effector memory CD45RA+ cells. Using immunoSEQ multiplex PCR, the repertoire was profiled, and TCRdb retains in-frame clones only, with some absent. The repertoire holds some 800,000 clones, with almost 95% as singletons. Specimen: naive CD8+ T cells sorted from blood. These TCRs come from a young man in good health.

The genes are TRBV19 and TRBJ2-3, with TRBD2 as a possible D gene (5 bases). Germline V gives CDR1 LNHDA, CDR2 SQIVND (reference sequence). The CDR3 has 16 residues. The V gene lost 4 bases and the J gene lost 3 bases, with 17 bases spanning the gap. The CDR3 nucleotides read TGTGCCAGTAGTAATAGCTTAGGGAGAGGGACAGATACGCAGTATTTT. Protein product: CASSNSLGRGTDTQYF.

This sequence joins TRBV7-2 and TRBJ2-3; TRBD2 matches 11 bases. V dropped 5 bases and J dropped 2; count of bases not matched to a gene: 3. Germline values: CDR1 SGHTA, CDR2 FQGNSA. CDR3 length: 15 residues. The CDR3 DNA reads as TGTGCCAGCAGCCCACTAGCGGGAGTCACAGATACGCAGTATTTT. Translation: CASSPLAGVTDTQYF.

V usage is TRBV27 and J usage is TRBJ2-7; D is unresolved. Germline V lookup: CDR1 MNHEY, CDR2 SMNVEV (reference sequence). Trimming cost V 3 bases and J 2 bases, with 8 bases left between them. CDR3 size: 13 residues. This chain's CDR3 is CASSFSGPYEQYF. CDR3 sequence (DNA): TGTGCCAGCAGTTTCTCAGGACCCTACGAGCAGTACTTC.

This clone was seen only once. Distinct nucleotide sequences in the sample also encode this CDR3. The chain carries TRBV7-9 and TRBJ2-1; D is unresolved. This CDR3 is built from 13 residues. Germline V gene lookup returns CDR1 SEHNR and CDR2 FQNEAQ (reference sequence). V dropped 1 base and J dropped 4 bases, with 5 bases sitting between them. The CDR3 here is CASSLGRYNEQFF. The DNA for the CDR3 is TGTGCCAGCAGCTTAGGCCGGTACAATGAGCAGTTCTTC.

The chain carries TRBV28 and TRBJ2-5; 12 nucleotides match TRBD2. CDR3 length: 16 residues. Per the germline V gene, CDR1 is MDHEN and CDR2 is SYDVKM. The J segment lost 4 bases and the V segment lost 2 bases, leaving 5 bases of the junction unmatched. The CDR3 DNA reads as TGTGCCAGCAGTTTAGAGACTAGCGGGGGTGTAGAGACCCAGTACTTC. This sequence encodes CASSLETSGGVETQYF.

The rearrangement joins TRBV5-6 to TRBJ2-1; 8 bases map to TRBD1. CDR1 is SGHDT and CDR2 is YYEEEE in the germline V gene. The CDR3 is 16 amino acids. The V and J ends lost 0 bases and 4 bases, in that order; junction bases with no gene match: 6. CDR3 DNA sequence: TGTGCCAGCAGCTTGGCTGGGCAGGGGGCTTACAATGAGCAGTTCTTC. This sequence encodes CASSLAGQGAYNEQFF.

This chain joins TRBV6-5 and TRBJ2-7; 8 positions agree with TRBD1. V was pared by 0 bases and J by 5 bases, with 6 bases of the junction left unmatched. Per germline, CDR1 MNHEY and CDR2 SVGAGI. This CDR3 is built from 15 residues. The CDR3 loop reads CASSYSAGGKDEQYF. The DNA for the CDR3 is TGTGCCAGCAGTTACTCGGCAGGGGGCAAGGACGAGCAGTACTTC.

This clone is a singleton in its sample. DNA for the CDR3: TGTGCCAGCAGCTCCCGGGGGAGGCCCGAGACTGGGTACAATCAGCCCCAGCATTTT. Translated: CASSSRGRPETGYNQPQHF. The chain is built from TRBV11-3 and TRBJ1-5; possible D gene TRBD1, 5 bases. The CDR3 is made up of 19 amino acids. Germline CDR1 is SGHNT and CDR2 is YENEEA. Trimming took off 4 bases at V and 3 bases at J, with 25 bases between the two ends.

J is TRBJ1-6 and V is TRBV7-9; TRBD1 matches at 7 bases. CDR1 SEHNR and CDR2 FQNEAQ come from the germline V gene (reference sequence). The V segment lost 5 bases and the J segment 6 bases; nucleotides outside the gene matches: 7. The CDR3 has 15 amino acids. CDR3: CASSGPGQPNSPLHF. Here the CDR3 DNA reads TGTGCCAGCAGCGGGCCGGGACAGCCTAATTCACCCCTCCACTTT.

J is TRBJ2-1 and V is TRBV5-1; the D gene is possibly TRBD2 (6 bases). V was cut by 1 base and J by 5 bases, with 13 bases left in between. CDR1 SGHRS and CDR2 YFSETQ come from the germline V gene. The CDR3 has 15 amino acids. CDR3 loop: CASSLQTGLNNEQFF. CDR3 nucleotides: TGCGCCAGCAGCTTGCAAACGGGACTGAACAATGAGCAGTTCTTC.

The chain has TRBV6-6 and TRBJ2-1; D not certain. Germline lookup yields CDR1 MNHNY and CDR2 SVGAGI (reference sequence). There are 11 residues in the CDR3. V lost 3 bases and J lost 5, with 2 bases in between. The CDR3 nucleotides are TGTGCCAGCAGTTATAACAATGAGCAGTTCTTC. Protein sequence: CASSYNNEQFF.

Of note for this clone: Different DNA sequences within this sample yield the same CDR3. V usage is TRBV19 and J usage is TRBJ2-7; tentatively, D is TRBD1 (5 bases). This CDR3 spans 14 amino acids. V was shortened by 2 bases and J by 4 bases, with 12 bases between the two germline ends. Germline CDR1 LNHDA, CDR2 SQIVND (reference sequence). CDR3 sequence (DNA): TGTGCCAGTAGTATATCGCAGGGTTCGTACGAGCAGTACTTC. It codes for CASSISQGSYEQYF.

V gene TRBV7-9 combines with J gene TRBJ1-5; D might be TRBD1 (5 bases). Per germline, CDR1 SEHNR and CDR2 FQNEAQ (reference sequence). This CDR3 has 14 amino acids. V was shortened by 3 bases and J by 6 bases, with 12 bases between the two germline ends. The CDR3 DNA is TGTGCCAGCAGCTTGGGGCAGGCCAGTCAGCCCCAGCATTTT. Protein product: CASSLGQASQPQHF.

The chain carries TRBV25-1 and TRBJ2-7; D gene uncertain. This CDR3 is 13 amino acids long. CDR1 is MGHDK and CDR2 is SYGVNS in the germline V gene. With 6 bases removed from V and 3 bases from J, the gap between germline ends came to 12 bases. This CDR3 is CASSYSDFYEQYF. CDR3 coding DNA: TGTGCCAGCAGCTACAGCGATTTCTACGAGCAGTACTTC.

J is TRBJ2-3 and V is TRBV27; the D is unclear. The CDR3 length is 16 residues. The V end lost 6 bases, the J end lost 0 bases, and 16 bases lay between the germline ends. Germline assignment: CDR1 MNHEY and CDR2 SMNVEV (reference sequence). The CDR3, as DNA: TGTGCCAGCAGCCATGGGGTAGTTGAGAGCACAGATACGCAGTATTTT. Translation gives CASSHGVVESTDTQYF.

V is TRBV29-1 and J is TRBJ1-1, with 9 bases matching TRBD1. V was clipped by 6 bases and J by 5 bases; unmatched bases: 7. Germline assignment: CDR1 SQVTM and CDR2 ANQGSEA. The CDR3 length is 13 residues. CDR3 loop: CSVLGQGVTEAFF. In nucleotides, the CDR3 is TGCAGCGTCCTGGGACAGGGTGTGACTGAAGCTTTCTTT.

The V and J genes are TRBV2 and TRBJ2-5; 9 nucleotides line up with TRBD2. CDR3 length: 19 residues. CDR1 is SNHLY and CDR2 is FYNNEI in the germline V gene. Unmatched junction bases numbered 20, after V lost 7 bases and J lost 2 bases. This chain's CDR3 is CASKNRAYERTSVQETQYF. The DNA of the CDR3 is TGTGCCAGCAAGAACCGGGCCTACGAGCGGACTAGCGTACAAGAGACCCAGTACTTC.

The chain combines TRBV9 with TRBJ2-7, with a tentative D call TRBD2 (5 bases). Germline CDR1 is SGDLS and CDR2 is YYNGEE. The CDR3 sequence is 15 residues long. Trimming took 3 bases from V and 2 from J, leaving 15 bases between them. CDR3 residues: CASSGRPGSPYEQYF. The CDR3, as DNA: TGTGCCAGCAGCGGACGGCCGGGATCGCCCTACGAGCAGTACTTC.

Worth noting for this clone: The same CDR3 arises from other DNA sequences in this sample as well. The chain carries TRBV13 and TRBJ2-5, with D unresolved. This CDR3 is 13 amino acids long. Germline values: CDR1 PRHDT, CDR2 FYEKMQ (reference sequence). V lost 1 base, J lost 2 bases, and 5 bases lay in between. CDR3 residues: CASSLEGQETQYF. In DNA, the CDR3 is TGTGCCAGCAGCTTAGAAGGTCAAGAGACCCAGTACTTC.

J is TRBJ2-2 and V is TRBV7-9; D is unclear. The CDR3 is 16 residues long. V was clipped by 3 bases and J by 2 bases, with 13 bases between them. Germline assignment: CDR1 SEHNR and CDR2 FQNEAQ (reference sequence). CDR3 in DNA: TGTGCCAGCAGCTTTCTTTCCGTTTTAAACACCGGGGAGCTGTTTTTT. This encodes CASSFLSVLNTGELFF.

In its sample, this clone was seen once. The rearrangement uses TRBV4-3 and TRBJ2-2; 8 bases align to TRBD1. Looked up from germline, CDR1 is LGHNA and CDR2 is YSLEER. CDR3 length: 14 amino acids. After removal of 4 bases from V and 7 bases from J, the junction contained 5 bases not matched to a gene. The CDR3: CASSRGQGDGELFF. CDR3 sequence (DNA): TGCGCCAGCAGCCGTGGACAGGGCGACGGGGAGCTGTTTTTT.

This clone has just one count. The rearrangement uses TRBV30 and TRBJ1-5; TRBD1 might be the D (5 bases). Trimming shortened V by 3 bases and J by 2 bases, and 8 bases separated the two germline ends. This CDR3 region has 13 residues. Germline V CDR1 and CDR2: GTSNPN, SVGIG (reference sequence). The CDR3 loop reads CAWSLGGNQPQHF. CDR3 nucleotides: TGTGCCTGGAGCCTGGGGGGCAATCAGCCCCAGCATTTT.

The CDR3 loop is CASSQWAGYDSGANVLTF. CDR3 nucleotides: TGCGCCAGCAGTCAATGGGCAGGCTACGATTCTGGGGCCAACGTCCTGACTTTC. This chain joins TRBV23-1 and TRBJ2-6, with no clear D. TRBV23-1 is known as an ORF, though its function is uncertain. V shed 1 base and J shed 1 base, with 14 bases lying between them. The CDR3 has 18 residues.

The chain combines TRBV11-2 with TRBJ2-1; perhaps TRBD2 as D (6 bases). Deletions cut 3 bases from V and 5 bases from J, with 14 bases between. Per germline, CDR1 SGHAT and CDR2 FQNNGV. The CDR3 runs to 15 residues. CDR3 sequence reads: CASSLTRRSDNEQFF. In DNA, the CDR3 is TGTGCCAGCAGCTTGACTAGAAGGAGCGACAATGAGCAGTTCTTC.

This clone was observed once. This chain uses TRBV2 with TRBJ2-1, with 13 bases fitting TRBD2. This CDR3 region has 16 residues. Germline values: CDR1 SNHLY, CDR2 FYNNEI. V gave up 8 bases and J gave up 9 bases; unmatched junction bases: 13. DNA for the CDR3: TGTGCCAGCCGTCAACCGGGACTAGCGGGATTTGTTGAGCAGTTCTTC. The encoded protein is CASRQPGLAGFVEQFF.